This T cell receptor beta chain was found in a study of shared clonotypes between healthy human individuals. It was across several immunoSEQ plates that each subset's genomic DNA was evenly split. In the original analysis: Junction-only immunoSEQ sequences carried no quality scores, so filtering differed. Only in-frame clones appear in the TCRdb table, and some are missing; sequencing was by immunoSEQ multiplex PCR. That table supplies the V and J calls and clone size; D and trimming were determined from the DNA. The top ten clones hold 1.2% of a sample with approximately 1,500,000 clones, roughly 96% of them seen once. Input material: naive CD4+ T cells sorted from blood. Subset: CD45RA+ positively selected. The clonotype comes from a man aged 30-40 years in good health.

CDR3 sequence: CSGTQGARRETQYF. The CDR3 DNA reads as TGCAGCGGAACCCAGGGGGCGCGGCGGGAGACCCAGTACTTC. This chain uses TRBV29-1 with TRBJ2-5; 8 nucleotides match TRBD1. Germline V gives CDR1 SQVTM, CDR2 ANQGSEA. V dropped 7 bases and J dropped 5; count of bases not matched to a gene: 12. CDR3 length: 14 residues.